Listed below are T cell receptor beta chains from one sample, sequenced in a study of T cell changes during pregnancy in multiple sclerosis. The assay was immunoSEQ multiplex PCR, and TCRdb's table has in-frame clones only and misses some. The table has tens of thousands of clones, about 91% seen once. This sample comprised peripheral blood, obtained in the first trimester of pregnancy. These receptors all come from a female donor in good health, enrolled as a control in a pregnancy study. CDR3s include the opening cysteine and the closing phenylalanine or tryptophan. D genes are given only for firm matches. Not all rows give a size; the values are once, few, many and, for expanded clones, a class.

DNA: TGTGCCAGCCTTCGGGGGTCTGGGGCCAACGTCCTGACTTTC
CDR3: CASLRGSGANVLTF
D: .
V: TRBV7-2
size: .
J: TRBJ2-6

DNA: TGTGCCATCAGTGAGGCAGGGGGAAGTCAGCCCCAGCATTTT
CDR3: CAISEAGGSQPQHF
D: TRBD1
V: TRBV10-3
size: .
J: TRBJ1-5

DNA: TGCGCCAGCAGCCAAGAGCGGTGGTATCAGAACACCATATATTTT
CDR3: CASSQERWYQNTIYF
D: .
V: TRBV4-3
size: .
J: TRBJ1-3

DNA: TGTGCCTCCGGCCAGGGCTCACCCCTCCACTTT
CDR3: CASGQGSPLHF
D: .
V: TRBV2
size: .
J: TRBJ1-6

DNA: TGTGCCAGTCAACAGGGAAATCAGCCCCAGCATTTT
CDR3: CASQQGNQPQHF
D: .
V: TRBV18
size: many
J: TRBJ1-5

DNA: TGTGCCAGCAGCTTAATCCCAGCGGGGGGGGCGGGTGAGCAGTTCTTC
CDR3: CASSLIPAGGAGEQFF
D: TRBD2
V: TRBV7-3
size: .
J: TRBJ2-1

DNA: TGTGCCATCAGTGAGACAGGGATGAACACTGAAGCTTTCTTT
CDR3: CAISETGMNTEAFF
D: .
V: TRBV10-3
size: .
J: TRBJ1-1

DNA: TGCAGCGTTGACCCAGGGGGCGCGGACACTGAAGCTTTCTTT
CDR3: CSVDPGGADTEAFF
D: TRBD1
V: TRBV29-1
size: few
J: TRBJ1-1

DNA: TGTGCCAGTAGTATTAACAGGGCCCCCTACGAGCAGTACTTC
CDR3: CASSINRAPYEQYF
D: .
V: TRBV19
size: .
J: TRBJ2-7

DNA: TGTGCCAGCAGCTTCCAGGGGGCTGCGACCGGGGAGCTGTTTTTT
CDR3: CASSFQGAATGELFF
D: TRBD1
V: TRBV7-2
size: .
J: TRBJ2-2

DNA: TGTGCCAGCAGTTTTCTAGGGACAGCATCCTACAATGAGCAGTTCTTC
CDR3: CASSFLGTASYNEQFF
D: TRBD1
V: TRBV28
size: .
J: TRBJ2-1

DNA: TGTGCCAGCAGTTTTGGTAGCGGCTACAATGAGCAGTTCTTC
CDR3: CASSFGSGYNEQFF
D: .
V: TRBV27
size: .
J: TRBJ2-1

DNA: TGTGCCAGCAGCCTCCAGGTCCAATCGTCGGATACGCAGTATTTT
CDR3: CASSLQVQSSDTQYF
D: .
V: TRBV11-1
size: .
J: TRBJ2-3

DNA: TGCGCCAGCAGCCTCGGGACTTCCCCGCTCGGATACAATGAGCAGTTCTTC
CDR3: CASSLGTSPLGYNEQFF
D: .
V: TRBV5-1
size: .
J: TRBJ2-1

DNA: TGCGCCAGCAGCCAAGGACTCGACAGAAGCTCCTACGAGCAGTACTTC
CDR3: CASSQGLDRSSYEQYF
D: .
V: TRBV4-3
size: .
J: TRBJ2-7

DNA: TGTGCCAGCAGCGTACTTCCGGAGAGTCTCTCTGGGGCCAACGTCCTGACTTTC
CDR3: CASSVLPESLSGANVLTF
D: .
V: TRBV9
size: .
J: TRBJ2-6

DNA: TGCGCCAGCAGCCTCCGGGGGTCCCTCTCCTACGAGCAGTACTTC
CDR3: CASSLRGSLSYEQYF
D: .
V: TRBV4-1
size: .
J: TRBJ2-7

DNA: TGTGCTAGTGGTTTGCCTACCAGGGATGGCTACACCTTC
CDR3: CASGLPTRDGYTF
D: .
V: TRBV12-5
size: .
J: TRBJ1-2

DNA: TGTGCCAGCAGCTCGACAGGGCAGTATGGCTACACCTTC
CDR3: CASSSTGQYGYTF
D: TRBD1
V: TRBV5-5
size: .
J: TRBJ1-2

DNA: TGCGCCAGCAGCTATTACAGGGGGGAGACCCAGTACTTC
CDR3: CASSYYRGETQYF
D: TRBD1
V: TRBV5-1
size: .
J: TRBJ2-5

DNA: TGTGCCAGCAGCTTGAACGGGGGGGCCCCAGATACGCAGTATTTT
CDR3: CASSLNGGAPDTQYF
D: TRBD2
V: TRBV5-4
size: .
J: TRBJ2-3

DNA: TGCGCCAGCAGCCATGGGGGGGGCCAAGAGACCCAGTACTTC
CDR3: CASSHGGGQETQYF
D: TRBD2
V: TRBV5-1
size: .
J: TRBJ2-5

DNA: TGTGCCAGCAGCTTAGATTGGGGCAGGGCGGACTATGGCTACACCTTC
CDR3: CASSLDWGRADYGYTF
D: .
V: TRBV7-9
size: .
J: TRBJ1-2

DNA: TGTGCCAGCAGTGGTACCACGGACAGGGCAAATTCTGGGGCCAACGTCCTGACTTTC
CDR3: CASSGTTDRANSGANVLTF
D: TRBD1
V: TRBV28
size: .
J: TRBJ2-6

DNA: TGTGCCAGCAGTGAATTTGGAGGGGTGGGGGGTACGCAGTATTTT
CDR3: CASSEFGGVGGTQYF
D: .
V: TRBV25-1
size: .
J: TRBJ2-3

DNA: TGCGCCAGCAGCCAAGACTGGCAGGCCTACAATCAGCCCCAGCATTTT
CDR3: CASSQDWQAYNQPQHF
D: .
V: TRBV4-3
size: .
J: TRBJ1-5

DNA: TGTGCCAGCACCCAGGGAGGGGGTCAGCCCCAGCATTTT
CDR3: CASTQGGGQPQHF
D: .
V: TRBV2
size: once
J: TRBJ1-5

DNA: TGTGCCAGCAGACCCGACAGGGGTGGCTACACCTTC
CDR3: CASRPDRGGYTF
D: TRBD1
V: TRBV6-5
size: .
J: TRBJ1-2

DNA: TGCGCCAGCAGCCGCATTACTAGCTCGGCCGGGGAGCTGTTTTTT
CDR3: CASSRITSSAGELFF
D: .
V: TRBV4-1
size: once
J: TRBJ2-2

DNA: TGTGCCAGCAGTTTAAGAATGAGAAATGGCTACACCTTC
CDR3: CASSLRMRNGYTF
D: .
V: TRBV28
size: .
J: TRBJ1-2

DNA: TGTGCCAGCAGTGTTGGACAGGGTAATGATGAGCAGTTCTTC
CDR3: CASSVGQGNDEQFF
D: TRBD1
V: TRBV2
size: large
J: TRBJ2-1

DNA: TGTGCCAGCTCGACGGGGGGTCCGGGAGCCACTGAAGCTTTCTTT
CDR3: CASSTGGPGATEAFF
D: .
V: TRBV7-6
size: .
J: TRBJ1-1

DNA: TGTGCCAGCAGCTTAGCCGGGACAGCACGTTACGAGCAGTACTTC
CDR3: CASSLAGTARYEQYF
D: TRBD1
V: TRBV7-2
size: .
J: TRBJ2-7

DNA: TGTGCCAGCAGCGGATATACCCAGGGGCTGGCCTATGGCTACACCTTC
CDR3: CASSGYTQGLAYGYTF
D: .
V: TRBV5-4
size: .
J: TRBJ1-2

DNA: TGTGCCACCAGCAGAGTGGGACAGGGGTATGGCTACGAGCAGTACTTC
CDR3: CATSRVGQGYGYEQYF
D: TRBD1
V: TRBV15
size: .
J: TRBJ2-7

DNA: TGCGCCAGCAGCCAATTCGGACTAGCGGGGGGAACCACAGATACGCAGTATTTT
CDR3: CASSQFGLAGGTTDTQYF
D: TRBD2
V: TRBV4-1
size: .
J: TRBJ2-3

DNA: TGTGCCAGCAGCTTAACAGCTTATGGCTACACCTTC
CDR3: CASSLTAYGYTF
D: .
V: TRBV5-6
size: few
J: TRBJ1-2

DNA: TGTGCCAGCAGTCCGCGACAGGGTGGGAATTCACCCCTCCACTTT
CDR3: CASSPRQGGNSPLHF
D: TRBD1
V: TRBV6-5
size: .
J: TRBJ1-6